These T cell receptor beta chains were read from a single sample in a study of T-cell reconstitution after alpha-beta-depleted transplantation in children. TCRdb passed the PCR reads through MiXCR, listing each CDR3 protein once. The sample records approximately 240,000 distinct CDR3 sequences, more than 7.5% being singletons. The starting material was PBMCs from the stem cell graft donor, obtained from the stem cell graft. These TCRs come from a human donor who donated a stem cell graft to a child with SCID. The CDR3 runs from the conserved cysteine through the conserved F or W. Each record gives: clone size, D gene, V gene, J gene, CDR3 protein, CDR3 DNA. The D gene is left open where the match is weak. Expanded clones get a size class; other rows say once, few or many, or leave the size out.

abundance: many
d_gene: TRBD1
v_gene: TRBV12-3/TRBV12-4
j_gene: TRBJ2-1
CDR3aa: CASSLDRGRDNEQFF
CDR3nt: TGTGCCAGCAGTTTAGACAGGGGGCGCGACAATGAGCAGTTCTTC

abundance: many
d_gene: -
v_gene: TRBV7-9
j_gene: TRBJ2-7
CDR3aa: CASSLEGDGSYEQYF
CDR3nt: TGTGCCAGCAGCTTAGAAGGGGACGGCTCCTACGAGCAGTACTTC

abundance: many
d_gene: -
v_gene: TRBV5-1
j_gene: TRBJ1-1
CDR3aa: CASSPWQGANTEAFF
CDR3nt: TGCGCCAGCAGCCCTTGGCAGGGAGCGAACACTGAAGCTTTCTTT

abundance: many
d_gene: -
v_gene: TRBV5-5
j_gene: TRBJ2-3
CDR3aa: CASSLWQGSNTDTQYF
CDR3nt: TGTGCCAGCAGCTTGTGGCAGGGGTCGAACACAGATACGCAGTATTTT

abundance: many
d_gene: -
v_gene: TRBV4-3
j_gene: TRBJ2-7
CDR3aa: CASSQEPGSYEQYF
CDR3nt: TGCGCCAGCAGCCAAGAGCCGGGCTCCTACGAGCAGTACTTC

abundance: -
d_gene: TRBD2
v_gene: TRBV6-5
j_gene: TRBJ2-3
CDR3aa: CASSLLASGTDTQYF
CDR3nt: TGTGCCAGCAGTTTACTAGCGTCAGGCACAGATACGCAGTATTTT

abundance: many
d_gene: -
v_gene: TRBV7-2
j_gene: TRBJ2-1
CDR3aa: CASSLGPQTNEQFF
CDR3nt: TGTGCCAGCAGCTTAGGACCACAGACCAATGAGCAGTTCTTC

abundance: many
d_gene: TRBD2
v_gene: TRBV5-1
j_gene: TRBJ2-2
CDR3aa: CASSLGLADTGELFF
CDR3nt: TGCGCCAGCAGCTTGGGACTAGCGGACACCGGGGAGCTGTTTTTT

abundance: few
d_gene: TRBD1
v_gene: TRBV19
j_gene: TRBJ2-7
CDR3aa: CASSPSGQGRDEQYF
CDR3nt: TGTGCCAGTAGCCCATCGGGACAGGGGAGAGACGAGCAGTACTTC

abundance: -
d_gene: -
v_gene: TRBV7-8
j_gene: TRBJ1-6
CDR3aa: CASRSIGGPDNSPLHF
CDR3nt: TGTGCCAGCAGGTCTATCGGGGGACCGGATAATTCACCCCTCCACTTT

abundance: many
d_gene: TRBD1
v_gene: TRBV20-1
j_gene: TRBJ1-5
CDR3aa: CSARDTGQGYQPQHF
CDR3nt: TGCAGTGCTAGAGACACGGGACAGGGGTATCAGCCCCAGCATTTT

abundance: many
d_gene: TRBD1
v_gene: TRBV5-1
j_gene: TRBJ1-4
CDR3aa: CASSKRTGGANEKLFF
CDR3nt: TGCGCCAGCAGCAAAAGAACAGGGGGAGCCAATGAAAAACTGTTTTTT

abundance: many
d_gene: -
v_gene: TRBV9
j_gene: TRBJ2-1
CDR3aa: CASSPQSVVNEQFF
CDR3nt: TGTGCCAGCAGCCCCCAATCGGTCGTCAATGAGCAGTTCTTC

abundance: few
d_gene: -
v_gene: TRBV20-1
j_gene: TRBJ1-1
CDR3aa: CSAATDMNTEAFF
CDR3nt: TGCAGTGCTGCGACGGATATGAACACTGAAGCTTTCTTT

abundance: many
d_gene: TRBD2
v_gene: TRBV2
j_gene: TRBJ2-7
CDR3aa: CASRPRLADPYEQYF
CDR3nt: TGTGCCAGCAGGCCTCGACTAGCGGACCCCTACGAGCAGTACTTC

abundance: many
d_gene: TRBD2
v_gene: TRBV20-1
j_gene: TRBJ2-1
CDR3aa: CSARGLGSGGPSYNEQFF
CDR3nt: TGCAGTGCTAGGGGCTTGGGTAGCGGGGGGCCCTCCTACAATGAGCAGTTCTTC

abundance: many
d_gene: -
v_gene: TRBV27
j_gene: TRBJ2-7
CDR3aa: CASSLSVPVFGYEQYF
CDR3nt: TGTGCCAGCAGTTTATCGGTTCCAGTGTTTGGCTACGAGCAGTACTTC

abundance: many
d_gene: -
v_gene: TRBV7-6
j_gene: TRBJ2-2
CDR3aa: CASSLDHSTGELFF
CDR3nt: TGTGCCAGCAGCTTAGACCACTCCACCGGGGAGCTGTTTTTT

abundance: many
d_gene: -
v_gene: TRBV2
j_gene: TRBJ2-7
CDR3aa: CASRVTGGVYEQYF
CDR3nt: TGTGCCAGCAGGGTAACAGGGGGGGTCTACGAGCAGTACTTC

abundance: many
d_gene: -
v_gene: TRBV20-1
j_gene: TRBJ1-5
CDR3aa: CSAIQDSNQPQHF
CDR3nt: TGCAGTGCTATTCAAGATAGCAATCAGCCCCAGCATTTT

abundance: many
d_gene: -
v_gene: TRBV25-1
j_gene: TRBJ2-4
CDR3aa: CASSLADLTKNIQYF
CDR3nt: TGTGCCAGCAGTTTGGCCGATTTGACCAAAAACATTCAGTACTTC

abundance: many
d_gene: TRBD1
v_gene: TRBV5-6
j_gene: TRBJ1-1
CDR3aa: CASSADRGRTEAFF
CDR3nt: TGTGCCAGCAGCGCGGACAGGGGGCGCACTGAAGCTTTCTTT

abundance: -
d_gene: -
v_gene: TRBV20-1
j_gene: TRBJ1-1
CDR3aa: CSARERDWPGKTEAFF
CDR3nt: TGCAGTGCTAGGGAGAGAGACTGGCCGGGGAAGACTGAAGCTTTCTTT

abundance: -
d_gene: TRBD2
v_gene: TRBV5-1
j_gene: TRBJ2-7
CDR3aa: CASTPSLHWEGPGDEQYF
CDR3nt: TGCGCCAGCACCCCATCGTTGCATTGGGAGGGGCCGGGGGACGAGCAGTACTTC

abundance: many
d_gene: -
v_gene: TRBV7-2
j_gene: TRBJ2-2
CDR3aa: CASSPRRAANTGELFF
CDR3nt: TGTGCCAGCAGCCCCCGCAGAGCGGCGAACACCGGGGAGCTGTTTTTT

abundance: many
d_gene: TRBD2
v_gene: TRBV24-1
j_gene: TRBJ2-1
CDR3aa: CATSDSGTSGANEQFF
CDR3nt: TGTGCCACCAGTGATTCCGGGACTAGCGGGGCCAATGAGCAGTTCTTC

abundance: many
d_gene: TRBD1
v_gene: TRBV10-3
j_gene: TRBJ2-7
CDR3aa: CAIRRTGADEQYF
CDR3nt: TGTGCCATCAGAAGGACAGGAGCGGACGAGCAGTACTTC

abundance: many
d_gene: TRBD1
v_gene: TRBV7-2
j_gene: TRBJ2-7
CDR3aa: CASSLEGASSYEQYF
CDR3nt: TGTGCCAGCAGCTTAGAGGGGGCCAGCTCCTACGAGCAGTACTTC

abundance: many
d_gene: -
v_gene: TRBV7-2
j_gene: TRBJ1-2
CDR3aa: CASSLRSPGNYGYTF
CDR3nt: TGTGCCAGCAGCTTACGTTCCCCAGGGAACTATGGCTACACCTTC

abundance: many
d_gene: -
v_gene: TRBV3-1
j_gene: TRBJ2-6
CDR3aa: CASSQVESGANVLTF
CDR3nt: TGTGCCAGCAGCCAAGTGGAGTCTGGGGCCAACGTCCTGACTTTC

abundance: many
d_gene: TRBD1
v_gene: TRBV29-1
j_gene: TRBJ1-2
CDR3aa: CSVGERRRTGVFNYGYTF
CDR3nt: TGCAGCGTTGGAGAAAGACGGAGGACAGGGGTCTTTAACTATGGCTACACCTTC

abundance: many
d_gene: -
v_gene: TRBV7-8
j_gene: TRBJ2-7
CDR3aa: CASSAPVSYEQYF
CDR3nt: TGTGCCAGCAGCGCACCGGTCTCCTACGAGCAGTACTTC

abundance: many
d_gene: TRBD1
v_gene: TRBV7-8
j_gene: TRBJ1-5
CDR3aa: CASSLALGQGHQPQHF
CDR3nt: TGTGCCAGCAGCTTAGCACTCGGACAGGGCCATCAGCCCCAGCATTTT

abundance: many
d_gene: TRBD1
v_gene: TRBV18
j_gene: TRBJ1-1
CDR3aa: CASSPGRQGPDPTEAFF
CDR3nt: TGTGCCAGCTCACCGGGTCGACAGGGGCCGGATCCCACTGAAGCTTTCTTT

abundance: many
d_gene: -
v_gene: TRBV28
j_gene: TRBJ2-7
CDR3aa: CASRQAASYEQYF
CDR3nt: TGTGCCAGCCGACAGGCTGCATCCTACGAGCAGTACTTC

abundance: few
d_gene: TRBD1
v_gene: TRBV4-1
j_gene: TRBJ1-1
CDR3aa: CASSHQTGVNTEAFF
CDR3nt: TGCGCCAGCAGCCACCAGACAGGGGTTAACACTGAAGCTTTCTTT

abundance: many
d_gene: TRBD1
v_gene: TRBV10-3
j_gene: TRBJ1-1
CDR3aa: CAISEARGSGFF
CDR3nt: TGTGCCATCAGTGAGGCCAGGGGGTCGGGTTTCTTT

abundance: many
d_gene: -
v_gene: TRBV14
j_gene: TRBJ2-5
CDR3aa: CASSQELASWPGETQYF
CDR3nt: TGTGCCAGCAGCCAAGAATTAGCAAGCTGGCCCGGGGAGACCCAGTACTTC

abundance: few
d_gene: -
v_gene: TRBV7-9
j_gene: TRBJ1-2
CDR3aa: CASSPPSGVEGYTF
CDR3nt: TGTGCCAGCAGCCCCCCCAGCGGGGTCGAAGGCTACACCTTC

abundance: many
d_gene: -
v_gene: TRBV4-2
j_gene: TRBJ1-2
CDR3aa: CASSLLGLWGYTF
CDR3nt: TGTGCCAGCAGCCTCCTGGGGTTATGGGGCTACACCTTC

abundance: many
d_gene: TRBD1
v_gene: TRBV6-2/TRBV6-3
j_gene: TRBJ2-1
CDR3aa: CASSRQGNEQFF
CDR3nt: TGTGCCAGCAGTCGACAGGGGAATGAGCAGTTCTTC

abundance: few
d_gene: -
v_gene: TRBV6-1
j_gene: TRBJ2-1
CDR3aa: CASRAADSYNEQFF
CDR3nt: TGTGCCAGCAGGGCGGCAGACTCCTACAATGAGCAGTTCTTC

abundance: few
d_gene: TRBD1
v_gene: TRBV5-1
j_gene: TRBJ1-1
CDR3aa: CASSLYRGMNTEAFF
CDR3nt: TGCGCCAGCAGCTTATACAGGGGCATGAACACTGAAGCTTTCTTT

abundance: many
d_gene: -
v_gene: TRBV24-1
j_gene: TRBJ1-1
CDR3aa: CATSDFRDRAFF
CDR3nt: TGTGCCACCAGTGATTTCAGGGACCGAGCTTTCTTT

abundance: many
d_gene: -
v_gene: TRBV7-2
j_gene: TRBJ2-7
CDR3aa: CASSRAPGASYEQYF
CDR3nt: TGTGCCAGCAGCCGCGCGCCGGGGGCCTCCTACGAGCAGTACTTC

abundance: many
d_gene: -
v_gene: TRBV24-1
j_gene: TRBJ2-1
CDR3aa: CATSDSQRSSYNEQFF
CDR3nt: TGTGCCACCAGTGATTCCCAGCGTAGCTCCTACAATGAGCAGTTCTTC

abundance: -
d_gene: TRBD2
v_gene: TRBV5-1
j_gene: TRBJ2-3
CDR3aa: CASSLMAGDTDTQYF
CDR3nt: TGCGCCAGCAGCTTGATGGCGGGGGACACAGATACGCAGTATTTT

abundance: many
d_gene: -
v_gene: TRBV29-1
j_gene: TRBJ2-3
CDR3aa: CSGAEGSTDTQYF
CDR3nt: TGCAGCGGGGCGGAGGGGAGCACAGATACGCAGTATTTT

abundance: many
d_gene: -
v_gene: TRBV12-3/TRBV12-4
j_gene: TRBJ1-2
CDR3aa: CASSSGRVGGYTF
CDR3nt: TGTGCCAGCAGTTCCGGACGGGTTGGGGGCTACACCTTC

abundance: few
d_gene: -
v_gene: TRBV5-1
j_gene: TRBJ1-1
CDR3aa: CASSPGGYEAFF
CDR3nt: TGCGCCAGCAGCCCCGGGGGGTATGAAGCTTTCTTT

abundance: -
d_gene: -
v_gene: TRBV20-1
j_gene: TRBJ2-1
CDR3aa: CSARDIRANEQFF
CDR3nt: TGCAGTGCTAGAGATATCCGGGCCAATGAGCAGTTCTTC

abundance: -
d_gene: -
v_gene: TRBV7-2
j_gene: TRBJ1-5
CDR3aa: CASSLGHLNQPQHF
CDR3nt: TGTGCCAGCAGCCTCGGACACCTAAATCAGCCCCAGCATTTT